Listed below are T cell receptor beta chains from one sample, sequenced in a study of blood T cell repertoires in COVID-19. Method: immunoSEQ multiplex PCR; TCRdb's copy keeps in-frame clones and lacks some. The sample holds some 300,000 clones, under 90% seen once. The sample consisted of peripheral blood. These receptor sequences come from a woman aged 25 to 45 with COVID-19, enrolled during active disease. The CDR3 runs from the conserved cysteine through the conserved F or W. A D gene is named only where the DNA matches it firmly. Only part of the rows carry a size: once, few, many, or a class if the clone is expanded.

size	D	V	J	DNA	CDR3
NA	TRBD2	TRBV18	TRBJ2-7	TGTGCCAGCTCACCAGTGGGAGGGTACGAGCAGTACTTC	CASSPVGGYEQYF
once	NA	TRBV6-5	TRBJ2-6	TGTGCCAGCAGTCCCAGGGGTTCTGGGGCCAACGTCCTGACTTTC	CASSPRGSGANVLTF
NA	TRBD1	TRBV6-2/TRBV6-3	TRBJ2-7	TGTGCCAGCAGTAATGGACAGGGAAAGTACTTC	CASSNGQGKYF
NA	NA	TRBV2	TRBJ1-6	TGTGCCAGCACCCCGACAGGTAGGGGTAATTCACCCCTCCACTTT	CASTPTGRGNSPLHF
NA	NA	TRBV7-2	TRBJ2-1	TGTGCCAGCAGCTATTCGGGACTCCGAAAAAACTCCAATGAGCAGTTCTTC	CASSYSGLRKNSNEQFF
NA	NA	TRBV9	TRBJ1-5	TGTGCCAGCAGCGTAGGAGGGGGTCGCAATCAGCCCCAGCATTTT	CASSVGGGRNQPQHF
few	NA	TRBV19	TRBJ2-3	TGTGCCAGTAGACAGTCCACAGATACGCAGTATTTT	CASRQSTDTQYF
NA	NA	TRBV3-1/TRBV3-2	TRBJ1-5	TGTGCCAGCAGCCAGCGGGGCCAGCCCCAGCATTTT	CASSQRGQPQHF
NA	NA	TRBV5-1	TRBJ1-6	TGCGCCAGCAGCTTTGGGGGGGAAGGTTCACCCCTCCACTTT	CASSFGGEGSPLHF
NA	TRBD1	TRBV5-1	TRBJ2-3	TGCGCCAGCAGCTTGGCGGGGACAGGGTCGGCAGATACGCAGTATTTT	CASSLAGTGSADTQYF
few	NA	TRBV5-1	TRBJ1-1	TGCGCCAGCAGCTCGACGGCAGGTTCGAACACTGAAGCTTTCTTT	CASSSTAGSNTEAFF
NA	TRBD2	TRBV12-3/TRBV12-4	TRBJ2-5	TGTGCCAGCAGCCTTAGCGGGGAGACCCAGTACTTC	CASSLSGETQYF
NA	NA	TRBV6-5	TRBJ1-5	TGTGCCAGCAGTAAGAACCGGAATCAGCCCCAGCATTTT	CASSKNRNQPQHF
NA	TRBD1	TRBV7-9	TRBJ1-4	TGTGCCAGCAGCATGACAGGGGGTGCTAATGAAAAACTGTTTTTT	CASSMTGGANEKLFF
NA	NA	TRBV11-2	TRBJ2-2	TGTGCCAGCAGGAAACTATTAACCGGGGAGCTGTTTTTT	CASRKLLTGELFF
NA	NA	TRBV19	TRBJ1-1	TGTGCCAGTAGCCCCCTCCGGGAACGGGACACTGAAGCTTTCTTT	CASSPLRERDTEAFF
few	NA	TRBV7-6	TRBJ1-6	TGTGCCAGCAGCTACGGTGGCAGGGAAAATTCACCCCTCCACTTT	CASSYGGRENSPLHF
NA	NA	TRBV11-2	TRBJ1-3	TGTGCCAGCAGACTCTCTGGAAACACCATATATTTT	CASRLSGNTIYF
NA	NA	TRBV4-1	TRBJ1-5	TGCGCCAGCAGCCAAGAGGCCAGCAATCAGCCCCAGCATTTT	CASSQEASNQPQHF
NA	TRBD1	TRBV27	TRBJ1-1	TGTGCCAGCAGTTTGGGACGGGGACAGCCTAACACTGAAGCTTTCTTT	CASSLGRGQPNTEAFF
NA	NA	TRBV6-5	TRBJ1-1	TGTGCCAGCGCAGGGGTCATTACCCTGAACACTGAAGCTTTCTTT	CASAGVITLNTEAFF
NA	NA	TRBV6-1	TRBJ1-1	TGTGCCAGCAGTGAGGGCCGCTCTGAAGCTTTCTTT	CASSEGRSEAFF
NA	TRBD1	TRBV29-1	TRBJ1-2	TGCAGCGTTGACAAAAGGGGACAGGGGAGGAACTATGGCTACACCTTC	CSVDKRGQGRNYGYTF
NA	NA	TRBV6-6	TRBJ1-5	TGTGCCAGCAGTTACGGGCCAGAATATCAGCCCCAGCATTTT	CASSYGPEYQPQHF
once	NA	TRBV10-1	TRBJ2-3	TGCGCCAGCAGTCGGGGGGCTCGCTCTAGCACAGATACGCAGTATTTT	CASSRGARSSTDTQYF
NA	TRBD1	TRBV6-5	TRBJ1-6	TGTGCCAGCAGTTCGGGACAGAAAAATTCACCCCTCCACTTT	CASSSGQKNSPLHF
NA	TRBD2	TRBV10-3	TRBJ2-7	TGTGCCATCAGTGAGATGGGAGGGTTGACCTACGAGCAGTACTTC	CAISEMGGLTYEQYF
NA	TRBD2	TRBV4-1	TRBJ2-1	TGCGCCAGCAGCCAGTACTCGGCGGGGGGTATCAATGAGCAGTTCTTC	CASSQYSAGGINEQFF
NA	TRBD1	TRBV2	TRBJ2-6	TGTGCCAGCAGTTCCGGGACAGGGTTCCCCTCTGGGGCCAACGTCCTGACTTTC	CASSSGTGFPSGANVLTF
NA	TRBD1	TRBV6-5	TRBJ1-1	TGTGCCAGCAGCGCGGGACAGGTGTTAGGGGCTTTCTTT	CASSAGQVLGAFF
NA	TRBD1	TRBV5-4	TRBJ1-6	TGTGCCAGCAGCGCGCCGGGACAGTATAATTCACCCCTCCACTTT	CASSAPGQYNSPLHF
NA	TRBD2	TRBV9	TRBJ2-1	TGTGCCAGCAGCGTAGAGTCGGGGGGCTCCTACAATGAGCAGTTCTTC	CASSVESGGSYNEQFF
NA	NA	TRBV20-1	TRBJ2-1	TGCAGTGCTAGTTGGGGGCGCAATGAGCAGTTCTTC	CSASWGRNEQFF
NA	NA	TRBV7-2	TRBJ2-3	TGTGCCAGCAGTCCACAGACAGGGAGGGATACGCAGTATTTT	CASSPQTGRDTQYF
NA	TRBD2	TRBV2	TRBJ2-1	TGTGCCAGCAGTAGAGGCAGGGAGGGGAATGAGCAGTTCTTC	CASSRGREGNEQFF
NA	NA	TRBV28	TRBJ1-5	TGTGCCAGCAAAGGCGGGACCATCCGTGATCAGCCCCAGCATTTT	CASKGGTIRDQPQHF
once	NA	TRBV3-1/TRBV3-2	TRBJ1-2	TGTGCCAGCAGCCCATATAGCGGTCCTGGCTATGGCTACACCTTC	CASSPYSGPGYGYTF
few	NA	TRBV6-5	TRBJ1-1	TGTGCCAGCAGTTATGGACACTTGAACACTGAAGCTTTCTTT	CASSYGHLNTEAFF
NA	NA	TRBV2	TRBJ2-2	TGTGCCAGCAGTCCCGCTAGTCAAGCAGGGGAGCTGTTTTTT	CASSPASQAGELFF
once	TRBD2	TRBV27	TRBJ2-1	TGTGCCAGCCGGAGGCGGCGGGGGGATTACAATGAGCAGTTCTTC	CASRRRRGDYNEQFF
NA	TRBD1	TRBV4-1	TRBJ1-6	TGCGCCAGCAGCCAAGACCCCGGGACAGGGACCAATTCACCCCTCCACTTT	CASSQDPGTGTNSPLHF
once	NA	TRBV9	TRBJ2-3	TGTGCCAGCAGCTCCGGCCAGCGGACCAGCACAGATACGCAGTATTTT	CASSSGQRTSTDTQYF
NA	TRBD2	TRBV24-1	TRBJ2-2	TGTGCCACCAGTGATACTGGGACTAGAGTCGGGGAGCTGTTTTTT	CATSDTGTRVGELFF
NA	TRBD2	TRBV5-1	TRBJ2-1	TGCGCCAGCAGAGAGCGGACTAAGCGGGGCAATGAGCAGTTCTTC	CASRERTKRGNEQFF
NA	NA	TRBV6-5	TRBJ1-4	TGTGCCAGCAGTTACTCTGGGAGAATGGGGGAAAAACTGTTTTTT	CASSYSGRMGEKLFF
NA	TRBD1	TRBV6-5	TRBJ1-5	TGTGCCAGCGGGAGGACAGGCCAGCCCCAGCATTTT	CASGRTGQPQHF
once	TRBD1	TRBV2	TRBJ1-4	TGTGCCAGCAGTAGTTCGGGACAGTCTAATGAAAAACTGTTTTTT	CASSSSGQSNEKLFF
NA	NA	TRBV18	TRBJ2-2	TGTGCCAGCTCACTCAGGGACGGGGAGCTGTTTTTT	CASSLRDGELFF
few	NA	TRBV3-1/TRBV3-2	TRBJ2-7	TGTGCCAGCAGCCAATCCCAGGACTACGAGCAGTACTTC	CASSQSQDYEQYF
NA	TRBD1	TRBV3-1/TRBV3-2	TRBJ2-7	TGTGCCAGCAGGGACACAGGGGGCTCTTCCTACGAGCAGTACTTC	CASRDTGGSSYEQYF
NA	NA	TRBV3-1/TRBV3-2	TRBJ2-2	TGTGCCAGCAGCCCCTTGTTAGGACGGGGGACCGGGGAGCTGTTTTTT	CASSPLLGRGTGELFF
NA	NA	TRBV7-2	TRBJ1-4	TGTGCCAGCAGGGCCGGGGTGATAGGTAATGAAAAACTGTTTTTT	CASRAGVIGNEKLFF
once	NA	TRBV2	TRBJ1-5	TGTGCCAGCAGTGTGGCCAGGAATCAGCCCCAGCATTTT	CASSVARNQPQHF
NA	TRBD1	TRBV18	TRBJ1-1	TGTGCCAGCTCACCGGACAGGCTGAACACTGAAGCTTTCTTT	CASSPDRLNTEAFF